This T cell receptor beta chain was recorded in a study of regulatory T cells in long-lasting Graves disease. Study-level information: The study enrolled newly diagnosed Graves' patients on antithyroid drugs under 3 months. Findings and limits, study-wide: Persistent disease favored TRBV28, TRBJ1-2 and TRBJ2-5.

This clonotype was counted at least ten times. Antigen unknown. HTBI primers from iRepertoire and Arm-PCR of CDR3 regions yielded the TCR beta libraries. From the multiplex PCR reads, TCRdb called clonotypes with MiXCR, one entry per CDR3 protein. The table includes about 560,000 distinct CDR3 sequences, 16% detected once. CDR3 length: 14 amino acids. The germline V gene has CDR1 WSHSY and CDR2 SAAADI. The V segment lost 7 bases and the J segment 6 bases; nucleotides outside the gene matches: 5. Specified time point: newly diagnosed GD, antithyroid drugs for less than 3 months. Generation of the TCR library employed RNA extracted from PBMCs. The EDTA tubes were filled with around 9 milliliters of drawn peripheral blood. This sample also belongs to another study, concerning T cells in Graves' hyperthyroidism and ophthalmopathy. From that paper: Diagnosing involved the use of clinical symptoms, serum thyroxine and TRAb, thyroid ultrasound and orbital computed tomography.

This TCR derives from a man aged 18 to 30 with Graves disease. The V gene is TRBV10-2, the J gene TRBJ2-7, with TRBD2 matching over 14 bases. The sample consisted of peripheral blood mononuclear cells (PBMCs), taken at new diagnosis, from a patient treated with antithyroid drugs. CDR3 nucleotide sequence: TGCGCCAGCACAATGGGACTAGCGGGAGTCGAGCAGTACTTC. Translating gives CASTMGLAGVEQYF.